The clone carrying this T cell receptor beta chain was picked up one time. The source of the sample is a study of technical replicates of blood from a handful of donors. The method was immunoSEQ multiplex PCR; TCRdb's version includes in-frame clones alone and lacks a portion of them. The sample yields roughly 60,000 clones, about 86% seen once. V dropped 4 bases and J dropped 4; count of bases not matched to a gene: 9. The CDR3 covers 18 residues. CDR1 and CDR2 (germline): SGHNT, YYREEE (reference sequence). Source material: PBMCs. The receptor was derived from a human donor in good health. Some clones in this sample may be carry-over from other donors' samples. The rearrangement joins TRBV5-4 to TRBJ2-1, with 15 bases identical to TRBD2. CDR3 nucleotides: TGTGCCAGCAGCCCGGGACTAGCGGGGGGCCTCACATACAATGAGCAGTTCTTC. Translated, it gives CASSPGLAGGLTYNEQFF.